The 25 T cell receptor beta chains below were found in one sample sequenced in a study of identical twins. TCRdb reprocessed the 5' RACE reads via MiXCR and lists one record per CDR3 protein. The data hold nearly 650,000 distinct CDR3 sequences, with about 7.1% observed a single time. The same data also contributed to another study, on yellow fever vaccine responses in identical twins.

The specimen was PBMCs. The source is a woman younger than 35 in good health.

V and J are TRBV2 and TRBJ2-1, with TRBD2 matching 9 bases. This CDR3 is built from 15 residues. With V trimmed by 6 bases and J by 5 bases, 8 bases remained unmatched. Looked up from germline, CDR1 is SNHLY and CDR2 is FYNNEI. The CDR3, as DNA: TGTGCCAGCAGAGCTAGCGGGGCCACCCACAATGAGCAGTTCTTC. Its protein product is CASRASGATHNEQFF. Full variable domain (outside the CDR3, taken from reference TRBV2 and TRBJ2-1): EPEVTQTPSHQVTQMGQEVILRCVPISNHLYFYWYRQILGQKVEFLVSFYNNEISEKSEIFDDQFSVERPDGSNFTLKIRSTKLEDSAMYFCASRASGATHNEQFFGPGTRLTVL.

V usage is TRBV20-1 and J usage is TRBJ2-7; 7 nucleotides line up with TRBD1. With V trimmed by 6 bases and J by 9 bases, 11 bases remained unmatched. The V gene's germline CDR1 is DFQATT and CDR2 SNEGSKA (reference sequence). The CDR3 length is 12 residues. The CDR3 DNA reads as TGCAGTGCCACCGGGACAGTTGTAGGGCAGTACGTC. It specifies CSATGTVVGQYV.

Ten or more counts support this clonotype. The chain is built from TRBV5-1 and TRBJ2-3; 8 bases match TRBD2. The V segment lost 4 bases and the J segment 0 bases; nucleotides outside the gene matches: 7. Germline loops: CDR1 SGHRS, CDR2 YFSETQ. This CDR3 has 16 residues. CDR3 amino acids: CASSQTSGASTDTQYF. The CDR3 region has the DNA TGCGCCAGCAGCCAAACTAGCGGCGCTAGCACAGATACGCAGTATTTT.

This clonotype showed up many times. The chain combines TRBV2 with TRBJ2-3; D gene ambiguous. Germline CDR1 is SNHLY and CDR2 is FYNNEI. V lost 7 bases and J 0 bases, leaving 11 bases between the germline ends. The length of the CDR3 is 14 residues. CDR3 amino acids: CASKILPSTDTQYF. As DNA, the CDR3 is TGTGCCAGCAAAATCCTTCCGAGCACAGATACGCAGTATTTT.

This clonotype has ten or more counts. The gene calls are TRBV10-2 and TRBJ1-2; maybe TRBD1 (5 bases). The CDR3 is 15 amino acids. Looked up from germline, CDR1 is WSHSY and CDR2 is SAAADI. V lost 8 bases and J 6 bases, leaving 22 bases between the germline ends. The CDR3 bases are TGCGCCAGCGGGGCCCGAATAGGAGTAGTTGATGGCTACACCTTC. Encoded protein: CASGARIGVVDGYTF.

At least ten counts were recorded for this clonotype. The rearrangement joins TRBV29-1 to TRBJ1-5; 7 bases are shared with TRBD1. CDR1 is SQVTM and CDR2 is ANQGSEA in the germline V gene. The CDR3 is 13 amino acids. Losses at the gene ends were 6 bases for V and 3 bases for J; bases not matched to a gene: 5. CDR3 DNA: TGCAGCGTCGAGGACAGGCCCAATCAGCCCCAGCATTTT. Protein sequence: CSVEDRPNQPQHF.

Many counts were recorded for this clonotype. The chain has TRBV7-8 and TRBJ2-5, with 10 nucleotides matching TRBD2. Germline lookup yields CDR1 SGHVS and CDR2 FQNEAQ. This CDR3 comprises 15 residues. V shed 3 bases and J 3 bases; nucleotides not matched to a gene: 4. The CDR3, as DNA: TGTGCCAGCAGCTTCAGCGGGGGGGCTGAAGAGACCCAGTACTTC. This gives the protein CASSFSGGAEETQYF.

This clonotype was counted ten times or more. V is TRBV6-1 and J is TRBJ1-2; D remains ambiguous. CDR1 is MNHNS and CDR2 is SASEGT in the germline V gene. The V end lost 1 base, the J end lost 7 bases, and 10 bases lay between the germline ends. The CDR3 spans 13 residues. The CDR3 coding sequence is TGTGCCAGCAGTGAAGGCACTCCATTTGGCTACACCTTC. This translates into CASSEGTPFGYTF.

As for this clonotype: The junction differs from germline at one of its ends, possibly a read error. The chain has TRBV7-9 and TRBJ2-1; maybe TRBD2 (5 bases). CDR3 size: 14 residues. CDR1 is SEHNR, CDR2 FQNEAQ, per germline (reference sequence). The CDR3 nucleotides read TGTGCCAGCAGTTTAGATGGGAGATACAATGAGCAGTTCTTC. This sequence encodes CASSLDGRYNEQFF.

This clonotype has a handful of counts. V and J are TRBV7-9 and TRBJ2-1; the match to TRBD2 covers 8 bases. J lost 2 bases, V lost 5 bases, and 8 bases had no gene match. The germline CDR1 and CDR2 sequences are SEHNR and FQNEAQ (reference sequence). The CDR3 covers 16 residues. The CDR3 bases are TGTGCCAGCAGCCCAACTAGCGGCCCGACCTACAATGAGCAGTTCTTC. Protein product: CASSPTSGPTYNEQFF.

This clonotype was found many times. Here the CDR3 DNA reads TGCAGCGTTCGGGCGGAGGGCGACATTCAGTACTTC. Residues: CSVRAEGDIQYF. The chain employs TRBV29-1 and TRBJ2-4; possibly TRBD2 for D (6 bases). Trimming cost V 5 bases and J 8 bases, with 13 bases left between them. The germline V gene encodes CDR1 SQVTM and CDR2 ANQGSEA. This CDR3 has 12 amino acids.

Ten or more counts support this clonotype. J is TRBJ2-2 and V is TRBV10-3; maybe TRBD1 (5 bases). The CDR3 totals 15 residues. Germline CDR1 ENHRY, CDR2 SYGVKD. The V end lost 0 bases, the J end lost 6 bases, and 11 bases lay between the germline ends. CDR3 sequence (DNA): TGTGCCATCAGTGAGTCAAGGGGCGAGGCCGGGGAGCTGTTTTTT. Translated, it gives CAISESRGEAGELFF.

Many counts were recorded for this clonotype. V usage is TRBV4-1 and J usage is TRBJ2-7; no reliable D call. V was cut by 0 bases and J by 2 bases, with 11 bases left in between. CDR1 is MGHRA, CDR2 YSYEKL, per germline. The CDR3 consists of 15 residues. This CDR3 reads CASSQENTPTYEQYF. In DNA, the CDR3 is TGCGCCAGCAGCCAAGAAAACACGCCTACCTACGAGCAGTACTTC.

The rearrangement links TRBV4-1 to TRBJ1-2; TRBD1 aligns across 7 bases. CDR1 and CDR2 (germline): MGHRA, YSYEKL. The V gene end was trimmed by 4 bases and the J gene end by 4 bases; junction bases not matched to a gene: 12. The CDR3 contains 16 residues. CDR3 bases: TGCGCCAGCAGCCGGAACAGACAGGGCCCTTCCTATGGCTACACCTTC. This encodes CASSRNRQGPSYGYTF.

Here the CDR3 reads CASTPGYGNYEQYV. The CDR3 DNA reads as TGTGCCAGCACCCCGGGGTACGGTAACTACGAGCAGTACGTC. The chain couples TRBV28 to TRBJ2-7; D might be TRBD2 (5 bases). Germline V gene data show CDR1 as MDHEN and CDR2 as SYDVKM. This CDR3 has 14 residues. Trimming stripped 7 bases from V and 3 bases from J, with 16 bases between.

The chain links TRBV12-3 or TRBV12-4 to TRBJ1-4; 7 bases fit TRBD1. The CDR3 has 16 amino acids. With 3 bases clipped from V and 7 bases from J, the junction kept 11 bases outside the gene matches. The CDR3 DNA reads TGTGCCAGCAGTTTGAGGGGGCGCGGGCCTGTTGAAAAACTGTTTTTT. Protein sequence: CASSLRGRGPVEKLFF.

This clonotype was observed at least ten times. The rearrangement links TRBV5-1 to TRBJ2-7, with D unclear. CDR1 SGHRS and CDR2 YFSETQ come from the germline V gene. Trimming pared 0 bases from V and 3 bases from J, leaving 10 bases between. The CDR3 length is 14 residues. The CDR3 here is CASSLVPVLYEQYF. The CDR3 nucleotides read TGCGCCAGCAGCTTGGTCCCCGTCCTCTACGAGCAGTACTTC.

This clonotype was picked up many times. The chain uses TRBV5-1 and TRBJ2-7; possible D gene TRBD1, 6 bases. Germline lookup yields CDR1 SGHRS and CDR2 YFSETQ. The V and J ends lost 2 bases and 3 bases respectively, with 12 bases between them. The CDR3 length is 14 residues. CDR3 sequence: CASSFRDIFYEQYF. CDR3 bases: TGCGCCAGCAGCTTCCGGGACATCTTCTACGAGCAGTACTTC.

This clonotype has only a few counts. The chain recombines TRBV7-9 with TRBJ1-4; D is uncertain. The CDR3 is made up of 14 amino acids. Germline-derived CDR1 and CDR2 are SEHNR and FQNEAQ (reference sequence). The ends were cut back, 2 bases at V and 4 bases at J, with 8 bases in the middle. CDR3 region: CASSLSTINEKLFF. In DNA, the CDR3 is TGTGCCAGCAGCTTATCGACTATTAATGAAAAACTGTTTTTT.

This clonotype was seen more than once but under ten times. J is TRBJ1-1 and V is TRBV6-2 or TRBV6-3; D may be TRBD1 (5 bases). This CDR3 has 14 amino acids. Germline V lookup: CDR1 MNHEY, CDR2 SVGEGT. V was trimmed by 6 bases and J by 6 bases, leaving 17 bases between them. CDR3 region: CASRQLQGVAEAFF. CDR3 bases: TGTGCCAGCAGACAACTTCAGGGTGTCGCTGAAGCTTTCTTT.

There are a few counts of this clonotype. This chain links TRBV6-1 with TRBJ1-2; the match to TRBD1 covers 9 bases. The germline V gene encodes CDR1 MNHNS and CDR2 SASEGT. The V and J ends lost 6 bases and 4 bases, in that order; junction bases with no gene match: 6. The CDR3 contains 14 residues. The DNA of the CDR3 is TGTGCCAGCAGGCGGGACAGGGTGGCCTATGGCTACACCTTC. It translates to CASRRDRVAYGYTF.

This clonotype was seen many times. The chain couples TRBV29-1 to TRBJ2-3, with 8 bases identical to TRBD1. CDR3 size: 14 residues. In germline, CDR1 is SQVTM, CDR2 ANQGSEA. CDR3 nucleotide sequence: TGCAGTTCCATCCCAGGGGGCAGGTTTGATACGCAGTATTTT. Encoded protein: CSSIPGGRFDTQYF.

This clonotype was seen a few times. The chain combines TRBV20-1 with TRBJ2-2; D is possibly TRBD2 (5 bases). V was trimmed by 1 base and J by 5 bases, leaving 14 bases between them. The CDR3 contains 15 residues. Germline V lookup: CDR1 DFQATT, CDR2 SNEGSKA (reference sequence). The CDR3: CSARVARGRTGELFF. The CDR3 coding sequence is TGCAGTGCTAGAGTCGCTCGGGGTAGGACCGGGGAGCTGTTTTTT.

There are a few counts of this clonotype. The DNA of the CDR3 is TGCGCCAGCAGCTTGGGGACAGGGGCCAACGAGCAGTACTTC. This sequence encodes CASSLGTGANEQYF. The rearrangement joins TRBV5-1 to TRBJ2-7; 9 bases are shared with TRBD1. With V trimmed by 0 bases and J by 5 bases, 3 bases remained unmatched. Germline lookup yields CDR1 SGHRS and CDR2 YFSETQ. The CDR3 runs 14 residues. The full variable domain, in which reference TRBV5-1 and TRBJ2-7 provide the parts outside the CDR3, is KAGVTQTPRYLIKTRGQQVTLSCSPISGHRSVSWYQQTPGQGLQFLFEYFSETQRNKGNFPGRFSGRQFSNSRSEMNVSTLELGDSALYLCASSLGTGANEQYFGPGTRLTVT.

This clonotype showed up many times. V is TRBV12-3 or TRBV12-4 and J is TRBJ2-5; D assignment may be TRBD1 or TRBD2 (6 bases each). The CDR3 runs to 13 residues. The germline V and J ends were trimmed by 8 bases and 5 bases, with 15 bases remaining between them. CDR3 in amino acids: CASRLRGGETQYF. The CDR3 nucleotides are TGTGCCAGCCGTCTTAGAGGGGGGGAGACCCAGTACTTC.